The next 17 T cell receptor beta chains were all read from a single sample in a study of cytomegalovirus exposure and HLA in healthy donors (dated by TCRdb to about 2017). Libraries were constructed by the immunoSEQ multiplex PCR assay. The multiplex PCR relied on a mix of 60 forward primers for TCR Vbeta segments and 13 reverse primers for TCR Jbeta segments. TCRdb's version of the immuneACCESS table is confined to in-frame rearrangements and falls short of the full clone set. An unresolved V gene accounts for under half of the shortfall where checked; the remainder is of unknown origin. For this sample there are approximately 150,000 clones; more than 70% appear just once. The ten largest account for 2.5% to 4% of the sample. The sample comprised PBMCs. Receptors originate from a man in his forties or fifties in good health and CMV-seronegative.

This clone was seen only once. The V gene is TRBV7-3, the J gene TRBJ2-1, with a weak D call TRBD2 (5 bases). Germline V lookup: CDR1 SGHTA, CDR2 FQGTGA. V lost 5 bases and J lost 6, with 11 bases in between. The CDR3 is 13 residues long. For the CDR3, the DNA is TGTGCCAGCAGCCTCATACTAGGCAATGAGCAGTTCTTC. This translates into CASSLILGNEQFF.

The CDR3 is CASSSWTGEAFF. The CDR3 coding sequence is TGTGCCAGCAGTTCCTGGACAGGGGAAGCTTTCTTT. The gene calls are TRBV6-1 and TRBJ1-1; 8 nucleotides align to TRBD1. The CDR3 extends over 12 amino acids. Germline loops: CDR1 MNHNS, CDR2 SASEGT. Trimming at V came to 5 bases and at J to 8 bases, leaving 4 bases not matched to a gene.

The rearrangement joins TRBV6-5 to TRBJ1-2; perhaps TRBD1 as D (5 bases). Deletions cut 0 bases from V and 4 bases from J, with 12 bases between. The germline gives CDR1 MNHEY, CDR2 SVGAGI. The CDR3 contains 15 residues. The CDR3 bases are TGTGCCAGCAGTTACTCTTACAGGTCGAGCTATGGCTACACCTTC. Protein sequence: CASSYSYRSSYGYTF.

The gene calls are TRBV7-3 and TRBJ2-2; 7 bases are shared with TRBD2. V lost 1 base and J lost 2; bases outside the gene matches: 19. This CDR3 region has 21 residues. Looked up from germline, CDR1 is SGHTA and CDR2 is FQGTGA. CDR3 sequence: CASSLKWSGVSGSSNTGELFF. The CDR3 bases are TGTGCCAGCAGCTTAAAGTGGAGCGGGGTGAGCGGCAGTTCCAACACCGGGGAGCTGTTTTTT.

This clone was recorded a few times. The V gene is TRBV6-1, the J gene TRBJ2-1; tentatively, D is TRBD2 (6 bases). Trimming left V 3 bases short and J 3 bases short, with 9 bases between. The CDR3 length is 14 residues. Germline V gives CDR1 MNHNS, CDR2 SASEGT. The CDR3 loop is CASSEIGGYNEQFF. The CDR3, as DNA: TGTGCCAGCAGTGAGATCGGGGGCTACAATGAGCAGTTCTTC.

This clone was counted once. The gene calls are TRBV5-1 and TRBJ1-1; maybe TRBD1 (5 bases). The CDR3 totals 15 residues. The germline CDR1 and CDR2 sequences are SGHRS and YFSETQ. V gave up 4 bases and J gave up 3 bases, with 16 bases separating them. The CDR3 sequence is CASSDPQGGDTEAFF. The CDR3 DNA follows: TGCGCCAGCAGCGACCCTCAGGGAGGGGACACTGAAGCTTTCTTT.

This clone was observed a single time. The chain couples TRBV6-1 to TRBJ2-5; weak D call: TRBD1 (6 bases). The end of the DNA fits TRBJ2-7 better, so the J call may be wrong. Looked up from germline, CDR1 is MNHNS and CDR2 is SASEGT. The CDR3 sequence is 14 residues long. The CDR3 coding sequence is TGTGCCAGCAGTGAATGGGGGCCCTCCTACGAGCAGTACTTC. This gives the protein CASSEWGPSYEQYF.

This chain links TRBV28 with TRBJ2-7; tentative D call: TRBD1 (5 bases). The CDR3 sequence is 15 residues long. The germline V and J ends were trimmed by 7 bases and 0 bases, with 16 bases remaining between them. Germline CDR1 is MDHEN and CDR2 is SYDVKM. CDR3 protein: CASTSPTGRSYEQYF. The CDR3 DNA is TGTGCCAGCACCTCCCCAACAGGACGCTCCTACGAGCAGTACTTC.

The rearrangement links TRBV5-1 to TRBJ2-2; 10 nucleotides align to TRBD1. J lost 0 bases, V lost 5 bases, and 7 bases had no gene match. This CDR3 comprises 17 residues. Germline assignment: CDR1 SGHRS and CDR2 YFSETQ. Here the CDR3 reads CASRHRTGGTNTGELFF. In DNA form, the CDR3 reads TGCGCCAGCAGACACCGGACAGGGGGGACGAACACCGGGGAGCTGTTTTTT.

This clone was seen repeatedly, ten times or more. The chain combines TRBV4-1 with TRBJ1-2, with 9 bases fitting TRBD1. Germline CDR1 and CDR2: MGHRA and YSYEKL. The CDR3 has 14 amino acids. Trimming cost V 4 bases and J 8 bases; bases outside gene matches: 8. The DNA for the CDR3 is TGCGCCAGCAGCCTTCAACAGGGGGCGCAAGGCTACACCTTC. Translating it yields CASSLQQGAQGYTF.

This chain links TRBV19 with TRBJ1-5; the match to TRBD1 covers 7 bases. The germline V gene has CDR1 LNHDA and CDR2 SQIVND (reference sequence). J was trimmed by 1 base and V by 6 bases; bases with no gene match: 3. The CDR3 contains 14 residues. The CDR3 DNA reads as TGTGCCAGTAGAGGGGGCTCGAGCAATCAGCCCCAGCATTTT. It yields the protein CASRGGSSNQPQHF.

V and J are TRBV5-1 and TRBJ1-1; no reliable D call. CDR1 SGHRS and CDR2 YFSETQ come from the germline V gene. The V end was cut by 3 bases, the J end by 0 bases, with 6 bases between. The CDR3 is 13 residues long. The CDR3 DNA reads TGCGCCAGCAGCTACTCCGTGAACACTGAAGCTTTCTTT. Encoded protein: CASSYSVNTEAFF.

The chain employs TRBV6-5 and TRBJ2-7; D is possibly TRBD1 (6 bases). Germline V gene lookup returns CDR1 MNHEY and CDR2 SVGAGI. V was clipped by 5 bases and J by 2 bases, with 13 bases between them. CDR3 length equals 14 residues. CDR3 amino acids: CASSPYRATYEQYF. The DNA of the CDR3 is TGTGCCAGCAGTCCCTACAGGGCTACCTACGAGCAGTACTTC.

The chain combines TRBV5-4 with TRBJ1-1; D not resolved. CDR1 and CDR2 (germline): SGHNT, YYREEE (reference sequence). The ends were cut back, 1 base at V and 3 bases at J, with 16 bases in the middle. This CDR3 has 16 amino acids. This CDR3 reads CASSLSGRAGHTEAFF. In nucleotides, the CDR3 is TGTGCCAGCAGCTTGTCGGGGAGGGCTGGGCACACTGAAGCTTTCTTT.

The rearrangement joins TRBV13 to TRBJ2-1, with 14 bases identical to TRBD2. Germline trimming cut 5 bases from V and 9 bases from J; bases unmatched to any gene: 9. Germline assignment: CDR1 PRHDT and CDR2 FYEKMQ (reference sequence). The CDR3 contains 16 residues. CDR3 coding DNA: TGTGCCAGCAGCACCGTGACTAGCGGGGGGGCAGGTGAGCAGTTCTTC. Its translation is CASSTVTSGGAGEQFF.

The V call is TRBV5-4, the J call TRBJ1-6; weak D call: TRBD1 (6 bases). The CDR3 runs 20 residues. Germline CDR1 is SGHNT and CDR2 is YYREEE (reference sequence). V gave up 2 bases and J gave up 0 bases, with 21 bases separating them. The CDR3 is CASSLGGGLGTNSYNSPLHF. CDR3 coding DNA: TGTGCCAGCAGCTTAGGGGGGGGACTCGGGACTAACTCCTATAATTCACCCCTCCACTTT. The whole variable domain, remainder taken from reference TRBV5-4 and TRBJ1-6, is ETGVTQSPTHLIKTRGQQVTLRCSSQSGHNTVSWYQQALGQGPQFIFQYYREEENGRGNFPPRFSGLQFPNYSSELNVNALELDDSALYLCASSLGGGLGTNSYNSPLHFGNGTRLTVT.

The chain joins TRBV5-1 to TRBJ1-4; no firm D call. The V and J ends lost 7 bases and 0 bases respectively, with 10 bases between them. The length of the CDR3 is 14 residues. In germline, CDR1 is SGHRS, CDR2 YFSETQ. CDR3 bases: TGCGCCAGCCGAGTGATTGCAACTAATGAAAAACTGTTTTTT. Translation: CASRVIATNEKLFF.